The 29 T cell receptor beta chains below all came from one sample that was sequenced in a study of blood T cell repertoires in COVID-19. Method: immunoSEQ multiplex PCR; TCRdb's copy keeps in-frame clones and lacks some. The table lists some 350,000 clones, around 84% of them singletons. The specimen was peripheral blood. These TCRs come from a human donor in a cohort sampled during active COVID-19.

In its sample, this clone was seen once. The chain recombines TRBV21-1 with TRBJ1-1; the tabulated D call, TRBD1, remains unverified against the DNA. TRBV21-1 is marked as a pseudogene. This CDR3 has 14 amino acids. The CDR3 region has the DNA TGTGCCAGCAGCAAACCCCTAGGGGACACTGAAGCTTTCTTT. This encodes CASSKPLGDTEAFF.

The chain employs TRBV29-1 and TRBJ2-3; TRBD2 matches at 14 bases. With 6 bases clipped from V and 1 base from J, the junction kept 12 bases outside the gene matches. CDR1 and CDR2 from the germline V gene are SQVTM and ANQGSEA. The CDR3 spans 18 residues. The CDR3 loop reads CSVGGGTSGSVGTDTQYF. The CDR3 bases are TGCAGCGTCGGGGGGGGGACTAGCGGGAGCGTCGGCACAGATACGCAGTATTTT.

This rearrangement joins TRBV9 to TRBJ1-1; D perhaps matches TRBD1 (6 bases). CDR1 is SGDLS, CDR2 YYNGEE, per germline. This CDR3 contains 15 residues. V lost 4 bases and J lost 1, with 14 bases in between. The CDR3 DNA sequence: TGTGCCAGCAGCCGGACAGACTGGGGGAACACTGAAGCTTTCTTT. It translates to CASSRTDWGNTEAFF.

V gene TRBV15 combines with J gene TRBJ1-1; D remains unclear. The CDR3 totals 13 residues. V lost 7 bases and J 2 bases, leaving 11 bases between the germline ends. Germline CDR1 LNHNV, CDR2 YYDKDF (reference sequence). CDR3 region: CATNSGFNTEAFF. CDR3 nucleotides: TGTGCCACCAACTCCGGGTTTAACACTGAAGCTTTCTTT.

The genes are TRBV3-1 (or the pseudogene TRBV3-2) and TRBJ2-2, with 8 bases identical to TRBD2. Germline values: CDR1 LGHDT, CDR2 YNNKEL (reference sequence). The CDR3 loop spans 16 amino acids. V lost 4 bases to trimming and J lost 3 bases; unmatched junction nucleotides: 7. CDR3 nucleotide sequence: TGTGCCAGCAGCCCTAGGACTAGCAGGCACACCGGGGAGCTGTTTTTT. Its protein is CASSPRTSRHTGELFF.

DNA for the CDR3: TGTGCCAGTACCAGCCTGCAGTGGGGCAGGAGCTCCTACAATGAGCAGTTCTTC. The encoded protein is CASTSLQWGRSSYNEQFF. This chain links TRBV19 with TRBJ2-1; perhaps TRBD1 as D (5 bases). Deletions cut 7 bases from V and 0 bases from J, with 22 bases between. CDR1 and CDR2 from the germline V gene are LNHDA and SQIVND (reference sequence). The CDR3 loop spans 18 amino acids.

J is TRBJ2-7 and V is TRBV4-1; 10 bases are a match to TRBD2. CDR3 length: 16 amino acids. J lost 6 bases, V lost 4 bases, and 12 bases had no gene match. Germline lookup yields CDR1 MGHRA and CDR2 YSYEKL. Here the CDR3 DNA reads TGCGCCAGCAGCCCTTCGAGGACTAGCGGAGACGCCGAGCAGTACTTC. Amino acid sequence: CASSPSRTSGDAEQYF.

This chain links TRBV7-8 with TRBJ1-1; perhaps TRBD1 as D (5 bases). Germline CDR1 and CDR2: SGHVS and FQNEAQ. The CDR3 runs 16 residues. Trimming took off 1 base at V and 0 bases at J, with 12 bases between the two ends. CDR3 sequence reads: CASSLVTGIMNTEAFF. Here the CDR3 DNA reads TGTGCCAGCAGCTTAGTAACAGGTATCATGAACACTGAAGCTTTCTTT.

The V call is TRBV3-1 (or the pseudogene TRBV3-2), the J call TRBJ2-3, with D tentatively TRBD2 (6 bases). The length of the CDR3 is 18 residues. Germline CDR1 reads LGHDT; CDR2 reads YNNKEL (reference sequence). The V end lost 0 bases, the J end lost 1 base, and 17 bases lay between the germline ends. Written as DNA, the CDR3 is TGTGCCAGCAGCCAAGAGGGGCTAGCGCCGAGGGGCACAGATACGCAGTATTTT. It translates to CASSQEGLAPRGTDTQYF.

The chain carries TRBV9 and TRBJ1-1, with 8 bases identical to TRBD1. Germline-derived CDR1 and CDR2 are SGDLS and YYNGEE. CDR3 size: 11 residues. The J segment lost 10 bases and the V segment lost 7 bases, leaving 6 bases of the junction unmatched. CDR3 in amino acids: CASGPGGVAFF. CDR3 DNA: TGTGCCAGCGGCCCAGGGGGCGTAGCTTTCTTT. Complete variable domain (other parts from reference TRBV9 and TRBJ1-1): DSGVTQTPKHLITATGQRVTLRCSPRSGDLSVYWYQQSLDQGLQFLIQYYNGEERAKGNILERFSAQQFPDLHSELNLSSLELGDSALYFCASGPGGVAFFGQGTRLTVV.

As DNA, the CDR3 is TGCAGCGCAAGGACAGGGACCTACGAGCAGTACTTC. Encoded protein: CSARTGTYEQYF. The rearrangement uses TRBV29-1 and TRBJ2-7, with 8 nucleotides matching TRBD1. V dropped 7 bases and J dropped 2; count of bases not matched to a gene: 4. The germline gives CDR1 SQVTM, CDR2 ANQGSEA. The CDR3 contains 12 residues.

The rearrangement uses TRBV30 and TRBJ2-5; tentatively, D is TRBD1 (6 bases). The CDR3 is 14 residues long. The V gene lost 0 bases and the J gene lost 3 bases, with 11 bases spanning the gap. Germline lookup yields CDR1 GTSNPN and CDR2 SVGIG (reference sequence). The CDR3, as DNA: TGTGCCTGGAGTGTGGGGGCCCTGGAAGAGACCCAGTACTTC. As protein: CAWSVGALEETQYF.

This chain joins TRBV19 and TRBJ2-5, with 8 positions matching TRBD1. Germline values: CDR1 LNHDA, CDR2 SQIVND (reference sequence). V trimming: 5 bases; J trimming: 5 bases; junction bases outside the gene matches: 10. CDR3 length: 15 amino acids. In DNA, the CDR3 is TGTGCCAGTAGTTTCGCCTCCGACAGGGGTGAGACCCAGTACTTC. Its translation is CASSFASDRGETQYF. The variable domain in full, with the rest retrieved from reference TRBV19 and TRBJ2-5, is DGGITQSPKYLFRKEGQNVTLSCEQNLNHDAMYWYRQDPGQGLRLIYYSQIVNDFQKGDIAEGYSVSREKKESFPLTVTSAQKNPTAFYLCASSFASDRGETQYFGPGTRLLVL.

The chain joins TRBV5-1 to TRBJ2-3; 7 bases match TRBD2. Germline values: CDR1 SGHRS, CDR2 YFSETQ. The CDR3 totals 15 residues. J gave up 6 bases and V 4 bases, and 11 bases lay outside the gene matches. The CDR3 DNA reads TGCGCCAGCAGCCTCCGGACTAGTGAGGTCGATACGCAGTATTTT. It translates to CASSLRTSEVDTQYF.

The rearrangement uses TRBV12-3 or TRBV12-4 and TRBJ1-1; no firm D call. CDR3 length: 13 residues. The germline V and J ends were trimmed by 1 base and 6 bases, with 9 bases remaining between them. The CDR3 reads CASSLGGIAEAFF. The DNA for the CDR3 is TGTGCCAGCAGTTTAGGAGGGATTGCTGAAGCTTTCTTT.

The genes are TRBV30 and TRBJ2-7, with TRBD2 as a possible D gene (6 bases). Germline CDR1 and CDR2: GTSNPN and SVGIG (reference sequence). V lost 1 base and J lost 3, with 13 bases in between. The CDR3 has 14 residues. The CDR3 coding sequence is TGTGCCTGGAGTGGGGGGGAGGAGGACTACGAGCAGTACTTC. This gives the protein CAWSGGEEDYEQYF.

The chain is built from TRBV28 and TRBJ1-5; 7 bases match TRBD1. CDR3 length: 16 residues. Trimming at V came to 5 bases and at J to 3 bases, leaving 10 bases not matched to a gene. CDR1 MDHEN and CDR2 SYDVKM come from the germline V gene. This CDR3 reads CASSLLQGQINQPQHF. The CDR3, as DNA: TGTGCCAGCAGTCTCCTCCAGGGACAGATCAATCAGCCCCAGCATTTT.

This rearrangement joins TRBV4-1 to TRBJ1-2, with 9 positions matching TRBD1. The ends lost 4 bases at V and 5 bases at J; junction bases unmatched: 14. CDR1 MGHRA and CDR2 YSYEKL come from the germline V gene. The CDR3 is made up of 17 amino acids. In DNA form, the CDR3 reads TGCGCCAGCAGCCCACAAGACCGGACAGGGGAAGGGTATGGCTACACCTTC. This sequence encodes CASSPQDRTGEGYGYTF.

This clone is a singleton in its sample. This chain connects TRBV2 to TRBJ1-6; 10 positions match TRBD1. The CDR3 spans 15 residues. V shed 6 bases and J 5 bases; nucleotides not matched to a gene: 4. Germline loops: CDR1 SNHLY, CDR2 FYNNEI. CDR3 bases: TGTGCCAGCAGCGTAGGGACAGGGGATAATTCACCCCTCCACTTT. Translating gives CASSVGTGDNSPLHF. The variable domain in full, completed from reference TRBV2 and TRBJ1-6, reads EPEVTQTPSHQVTQMGQEVILRCVPISNHLYFYWYRQILGQKVEFLVSFYNNEISEKSEIFDDQFSVERPDGSNFTLKIRSTKLEDSAMYFCASSVGTGDNSPLHFGNGTRLTVT.

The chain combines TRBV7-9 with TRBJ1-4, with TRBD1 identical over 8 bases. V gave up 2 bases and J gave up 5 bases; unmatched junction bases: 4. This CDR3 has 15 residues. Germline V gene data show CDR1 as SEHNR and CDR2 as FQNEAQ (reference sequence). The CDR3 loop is CASSLQGAGNEKLFF. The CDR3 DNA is TGTGCCAGCAGCTTACAGGGGGCCGGGAATGAAAAACTGTTTTTT.

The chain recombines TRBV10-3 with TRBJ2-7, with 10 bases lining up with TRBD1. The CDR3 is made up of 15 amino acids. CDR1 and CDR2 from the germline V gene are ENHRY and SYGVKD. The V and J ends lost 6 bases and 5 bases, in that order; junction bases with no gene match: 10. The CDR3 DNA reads TGTGCCATCAGCAATCCGGGACAGGGGCGGAACGAGCAGTACTTC. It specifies CAISNPGQGRNEQYF.

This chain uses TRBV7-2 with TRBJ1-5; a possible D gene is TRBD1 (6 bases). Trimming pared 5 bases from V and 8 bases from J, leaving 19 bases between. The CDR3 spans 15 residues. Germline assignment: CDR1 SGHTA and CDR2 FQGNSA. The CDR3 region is CASSPNGQLGEPQHF. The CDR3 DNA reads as TGTGCCAGCAGCCCCAACGGACAGCTCGGGGAGCCCCAGCATTTT.

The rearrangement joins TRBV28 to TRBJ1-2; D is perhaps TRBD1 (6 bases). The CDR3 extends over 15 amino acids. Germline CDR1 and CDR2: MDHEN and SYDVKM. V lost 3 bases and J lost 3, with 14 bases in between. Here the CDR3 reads CASSFAGGQDYGYTF. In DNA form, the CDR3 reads TGTGCCAGCAGTTTCGCGGGGGGGCAAGACTATGGCTACACCTTC.

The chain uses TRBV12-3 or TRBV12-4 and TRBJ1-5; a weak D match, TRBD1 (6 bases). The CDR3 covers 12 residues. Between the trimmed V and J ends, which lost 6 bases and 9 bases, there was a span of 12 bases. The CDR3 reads CASRGDRPPQHF. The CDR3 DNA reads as TGTGCCAGCAGGGGAGACAGGCCGCCCCAGCATTTT.

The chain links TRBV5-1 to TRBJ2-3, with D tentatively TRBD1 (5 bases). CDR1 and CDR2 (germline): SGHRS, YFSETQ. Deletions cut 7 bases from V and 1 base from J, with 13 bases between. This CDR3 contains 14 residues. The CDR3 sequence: CASGAAKGTDTQYF. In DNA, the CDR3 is TGCGCCAGCGGGGCAGCCAAGGGCACAGATACGCAGTATTTT.

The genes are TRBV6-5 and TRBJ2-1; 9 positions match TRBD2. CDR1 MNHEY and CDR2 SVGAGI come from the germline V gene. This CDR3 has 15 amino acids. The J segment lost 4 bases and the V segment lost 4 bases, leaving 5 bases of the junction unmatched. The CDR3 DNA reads TGTGCCAGCAGTTTAGCGGGGGATCGATACAATGAGCAGTTCTTC. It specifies CASSLAGDRYNEQFF.

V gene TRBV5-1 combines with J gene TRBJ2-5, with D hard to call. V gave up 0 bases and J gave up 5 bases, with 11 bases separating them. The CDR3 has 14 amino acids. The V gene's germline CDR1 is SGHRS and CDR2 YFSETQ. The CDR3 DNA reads TGCGCCAGCAGCTTGGATGGCAGGATGGAGACCCAGTACTTC. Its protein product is CASSLDGRMETQYF.

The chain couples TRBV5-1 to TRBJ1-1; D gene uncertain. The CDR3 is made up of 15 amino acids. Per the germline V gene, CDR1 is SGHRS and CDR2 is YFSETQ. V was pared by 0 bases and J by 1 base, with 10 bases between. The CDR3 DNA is TGCGCCAGCAGCTTGGTGGCAGGTGGGAACACTGAAGCTTTCTTT. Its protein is CASSLVAGGNTEAFF.

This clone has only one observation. CDR3 residues: CASSSSGGADYEQFF. In DNA form, the CDR3 reads TGTGCCAGCAGCTCGAGCGGGGGGGCCGATTATGAGCAGTTCTTC. The J gene is TRBJ2-1, the V gene TRBV7-6; 10 bases fit TRBD2. Germline assignment: CDR1 SGHVS and CDR2 FNYEAQ. J lost 8 bases, V lost 4 bases, and 8 bases had no gene match. There are 15 residues in the CDR3.